The source of this T cell receptor (beta chain) is a study of neurological immune-mediated disorders. TCRdb reprocessed the 5' RACE reads with MiXCR, giving one entry per CDR3 protein. The repertoire consists of 70,000 to 75,000 distinct CDR3 sequences, with approximately 15% occurring once and the leading ten covering roughly 4.2%. The sample's time point: longitudinal time-point 1 (baseline). CDR3 length equals 14 residues. V was trimmed by 6 bases and J by 7 bases, leaving 17 bases between them. This clonotype was sampled from a female donor with HTLV-1-associated myelopathy (HAM/TSP). Sample: PBMCs. The gene calls are TRBV12-3 or TRBV12-4 and TRBJ2-3; possibly TRBD1 for D (7 bases). This CDR3 reads CASRASRGAYTQYF. CDR3 nucleotides: TGTGCCAGCAGAGCTAGCAGGGGGGCCTATACGCAGTATTTT.